A single sample is the source of the 22 T cell receptor beta chains below, sequenced in a study of CD8+CD57+ T cells in acquired aplastic anemia. Only patients with CD8+CD57+ cell expansion on flow cytometry were chosen for sequencing. The use of genomic DNA as template underpinned the TCR beta VDJ and CDR3 profiling. TCRdb processed the reads anew with MiXCR; each CDR3 protein has one entry. The sample records a few hundred thousand distinct CDR3 sequences, less than 35% being singletons. Material for sequencing was sorted CD4+, CD8+, or CD8+CD57+ T cells (not recorded which) from PBMCs. These receptors all come from a human donor with aplastic anemia.

The chain carries TRBV20-1 and TRBJ1-2, with D tentatively TRBD1 (6 bases). Germline CDR1 DFQATT, CDR2 SNEGSKA (reference sequence). The CDR3 is made up of 13 amino acids. The germline V and J ends were trimmed by 6 bases and 6 bases, with 17 bases remaining between them. CDR3 in amino acids: CSAKTQGTDGYTF. The CDR3 DNA reads TGCAGTGCAAAGACGCAGGGGACGGATGGCTACACCTTC.

This chain uses TRBV5-1 with TRBJ2-7, with 10 bases that match TRBD1. Germline V lookup: CDR1 SGHRS, CDR2 YFSETQ. Unmatched junction bases numbered 9, after V lost 0 bases and J lost 9 bases. The CDR3 has 15 residues. CDR3 sequence: CASSLDWTGGLMQYF. CDR3 DNA sequence: TGCGCCAGCAGCTTGGACTGGACAGGGGGACTAATGCAGTACTTC.

This clonotype was counted only a few times. This chain links TRBV20-1 with TRBJ2-3; TRBD2 aligns across 12 bases. This CDR3 has 17 residues. Per the germline V gene, CDR1 is DFQATT and CDR2 is SNEGSKA (reference sequence). V shed 1 base and J 0 bases; nucleotides not matched to a gene: 5. CDR3 sequence: CSARGTSGEISTDTQYF. For the CDR3, the DNA is TGCAGTGCTAGAGGGACTAGCGGGGAGATTAGCACAGATACGCAGTATTTT.

This clonotype was counted at least ten times. The chain links TRBV7-8 to TRBJ2-1; TRBD1 is a possible D gene (5 bases). V shed 5 bases and J shed 7 bases, with 12 bases lying between them. Germline V gene lookup returns CDR1 SGHVS and CDR2 FQNEAQ. This CDR3 is 13 amino acids long. The CDR3 loop is CASSTGFGNEQFF. The CDR3 DNA reads TGTGCCAGCAGCACAGGCTTCGGGAATGAGCAGTTCTTC.

This chain joins TRBV29-1 and TRBJ2-7; either TRBD1 or TRBD2 may fit D (6 bases each). Germline loops: CDR1 SQVTM, CDR2 ANQGSEA. The CDR3 runs 14 residues. V lost 2 bases to trimming and J lost 3 bases, with 14 bases between them. The CDR3: CSVEYGGGGYEQYV. The CDR3 bases are TGCAGCGTTGAATACGGTGGAGGGGGCTACGAGCAGTACGTC.

The V gene is TRBV27, the J gene TRBJ1-2, with D possibly TRBD1 on 5 matching bases. The CDR3 is made up of 15 amino acids. Germline-derived CDR1 and CDR2 are MNHEY and SMNVEV (reference sequence). The V and J ends lost 5 bases and 8 bases respectively, with 21 bases between them. In DNA, the CDR3 is TGTGCCAGCAGTCCTGGGACTAGCGGAAGTGAGGGCTACACCTTC. This encodes CASSPGTSGSEGYTF.

This clonotype was seen many times. The rearrangement uses TRBV2 and TRBJ1-5; D uncertain. CDR3 size: 13 residues. Per germline, CDR1 SNHLY and CDR2 FYNNEI. Deletions cut 7 bases from V and 3 bases from J, with 10 bases between. The DNA of the CDR3 is TGTGCCAGCACCGGTCCGTCCAATCAGCCCCAGCATTTT. Translating it yields CASTGPSNQPQHF.

This clonotype showed up many times. The gene calls are TRBV2 and TRBJ1-1; 7 nucleotides align to TRBD1. The V gene end was trimmed by 5 bases and the J gene end by 3 bases; junction bases not matched to a gene: 15. Looked up from germline, CDR1 is SNHLY and CDR2 is FYNNEI. The length of the CDR3 is 17 residues. CDR3 amino acids: CASSTAGTVLTHTEAFF. The CDR3 nucleotides are TGTGCCAGCAGTACCGCGGGGACAGTTTTAACTCACACTGAAGCTTTCTTT.

As regards this clonotype: This could be a read error, since a much larger clone is one nucleotide away. The conserved final phenylalanine or tryptophan is absent from the CDR3, which likely points to a read error. This chain links TRBV9 with TRBJ2-2; D is undetermined. The CDR3 contains 12 residues. V was clipped by 0 bases and J by 5 bases, with 2 bases between them. In germline, CDR1 is SGDLS, CDR2 YYNGEE. The CDR3 nucleotides read TGTGCCAGCAGCGTAGGGACCGGGGAGCTGTTTCTT. It is translated as CASSVGTGELFL.

The V gene is TRBV9, the J gene TRBJ2-5; D is unclear. The germline V gene has CDR1 SGDLS and CDR2 YYNGEE. This CDR3 is 13 amino acids long. Trimming took off 0 bases at V and 4 bases at J, with 7 bases between the two ends. CDR3 region: CASSVGQLETQYF. The DNA of the CDR3 is TGTGCCAGCAGCGTAGGGCAGTTAGAGACCCAGTACTTC. Combining the CDR3 with reference TRBV9 and TRBJ2-5 gives the whole variable domain DSGVTQTPKHLITATGQRVTLRCSPRSGDLSVYWYQQSLDQGLQFLIQYYNGEERAKGNILERFSAQQFPDLHSELNLSSLELGDSALYFCASSVGQLETQYFGPGTRLLVL.

The rearrangement uses TRBV7-2 and TRBJ2-2; 7 bases are a match to TRBD1. The CDR3 sequence is 17 residues long. Trimming cost V 5 bases and J 0 bases; bases outside gene matches: 9. The germline gives CDR1 SGHTA, CDR2 FQGNSA. DNA for the CDR3: TGTGCCAGCAGCATATTAGGCAGGGGGTCGAACACCGGGGAGCTGTTTTTT. This translates into CASSILGRGSNTGELFF.

The table lists this clonotype with many counts. This chain connects TRBV20-1 to TRBJ2-7; 9 bases are a match to TRBD1. The junction had 4 bases not matched to a gene; V was cut back by 3 bases and J by 4 bases. Germline loops: CDR1 DFQATT, CDR2 SNEGSKA (reference sequence). The CDR3 contains 13 residues. CDR3 nucleotides: TGCAGTGCTAGCGGGGGGACAGGGTACGAGCAGTACTTC. This encodes CSASGGTGYEQYF.

The gene calls are TRBV7-2 and TRBJ1-1; maybe TRBD1 (5 bases). V was shortened by 1 base and J by 1 base, with 10 bases between the two germline ends. The CDR3 sequence is 15 residues long. Germline lookup yields CDR1 SGHTA and CDR2 FQGNSA. The CDR3 DNA follows: TGTGCCAGCAGCTTAGGCGCAGGGCCGAACACTGAAGCTTTCTTT. It codes for CASSLGAGPNTEAFF.

In this sample, this clonotype turned up a few times. The V call is TRBV18, the J call TRBJ1-2; D is undetermined. The length of the CDR3 is 15 residues. Trimming took 3 bases from V and 4 from J, leaving 15 bases between them. The germline CDR1 and CDR2 sequences are KGHSH and LQKENI. The CDR3 reads CASSPMVRTAYGYTF. The CDR3 region has the DNA TGTGCCAGCTCACCCATGGTGCGGACGGCCTATGGCTACACCTTC. Using reference TRBV18 and TRBJ1-2 for the parts outside the CDR3, the full variable domain is NAGVMQNPRHLVRRRGQEARLRCSPMKGHSHVYWYRQLPEEGLKFMVYLQKENIIDESGMPKERFSAEFPKEGPSILRIQQVVRGDSAAYFCASSPMVRTAYGYTFGSGTRLTVV.

This clonotype has only a few counts. The genes are TRBV10-3 and TRBJ2-7, with a tentative D call TRBD2 (5 bases). V was trimmed by 10 bases and J by 5 bases, leaving 12 bases between them. The CDR3 has 11 residues. Germline V gene data show CDR1 as ENHRY and CDR2 as SYGVKD. CDR3 DNA sequence: TGTGCCAGCGAGGGTGGCCACGAGCAGTACTTC. This gives the protein CASEGGHEQYF.

The rearrangement joins TRBV6-1 to TRBJ2-7, with D possibly TRBD1 on 5 matching bases. The end of the DNA is better explained by TRBJ2-1, so the J call may be wrong. This CDR3 spans 15 amino acids. The germline CDR1 and CDR2 sequences are MNHNS and SASEGT. The CDR3 reads CASMVDSRSYNEQFF. The CDR3 DNA reads TGTGCCAGCATGGTAGACAGCCGCTCCTACAATGAGCAGTTCTTC.

This clonotype was counted a few times. A much bigger clone sits one base away, suggesting this may be a read error. This rearrangement joins TRBV10-3 to TRBJ1-3, with D possibly TRBD1 on 5 matching bases. The germline V gene has CDR1 ENHRY and CDR2 SYGVKD. V was pared by 0 bases and J by 3 bases, with 15 bases between. The CDR3 spans 17 residues. CDR3 protein: CAISESALTARGNTIYF. As DNA, the CDR3 is TGTGCCATCAGTGAGTCGGCGTTGACAGCCCGTGGAAACACCATATATTTT.

Many counts were recorded for this clonotype. The chain employs TRBV24-1 and TRBJ1-5, with D unclear. Germline V gene sequence: CDR1 KGHDR, CDR2 SFDVKD. Trimming removed 3 bases at V and 7 bases at J, with 12 bases between. The CDR3 runs to 14 residues. This CDR3 is CATSDHGVSQPQHF. The CDR3 coding sequence is TGTGCCACCAGTGATCACGGGGTTTCGCAGCCCCAGCATTTT.

This clonotype showed up just a few times. The chain employs TRBV2 and TRBJ1-2; 8 bases line up with TRBD1. Germline assignment: CDR1 SNHLY and CDR2 FYNNEI. After removal of 4 bases from V and 7 bases from J, the junction contained 5 bases not matched to a gene. The length of the CDR3 is 13 residues. The CDR3 reads CASSGTGSRGYTF. CDR3 sequence (DNA): TGTGCCAGCAGTGGGACAGGGTCGCGTGGCTACACCTTC.

The CDR3, as DNA: TGTGCCACCAGCCCAAGGACAGGGGATGGTAACACTGAAGCTTTCTTT. Translated: CATSPRTGDGNTEAFF. The chain carries TRBV15 and TRBJ1-1; 9 nucleotides line up with TRBD1. The germline CDR1 and CDR2 sequences are LNHNV and YYDKDF (reference sequence). V was pared by 5 bases and J by 2 bases, with 9 bases of the junction left unmatched. The CDR3 runs 16 residues.

J is TRBJ2-7 and V is TRBV10-3; D is unresolved. Per germline, CDR1 ENHRY and CDR2 SYGVKD. CDR3 length equals 12 residues. The V end was cut by 10 bases, the J end by 1 base, with 11 bases between. In nucleotides, the CDR3 is TGTGCCACCCGTGGCCGATCCTACGAGCAGTACTTC. This translates into CATRGRSYEQYF.

This clonotype has ten or more counts. This sequence joins TRBV10-1 and TRBJ2-3; D ambiguous. Germline-derived CDR1 and CDR2 are WNHNN and SYGVQD (reference sequence). Trimming left V 3 bases short and J 4 bases short, with 8 bases between. This CDR3 is 13 amino acids long. This CDR3 reads CASSDGAPDTQYF. Here the CDR3 DNA reads TGCGCCAGCAGTGATGGCGCGCCAGATACGCAGTATTTT.